The 15 T cell receptor beta chains below all came from one sample that was sequenced in a study of early T cells in non-severe SARS-CoV-2 infection. TCRdb reprocessed the 5' RACE reads via MiXCR and lists one record per CDR3 protein. This table holds about 48,000 distinct CDR3 sequences, about 10% found once. The source material was whole blood. The receptors originated from an adult who was a healthcare worker with PCR-confirmed SARS-CoV-2 infection or an uninfected control (not recorded which).

The V call is TRBV29-1, the J call TRBJ1-1; TRBD1 is a possible D gene (6 bases). Trimming took off 6 bases at V and 4 bases at J, with 15 bases between the two ends. The CDR3 is 13 residues long. Looked up from germline, CDR1 is SQVTM and CDR2 is ANQGSEA. The CDR3 DNA follows: TGCAGCGTAGCAACAGGGATATTCACTGAAGCTTTCTTT. This encodes CSVATGIFTEAFF.

This clonotype was detected ten times or more. J is TRBJ2-3 and V is TRBV5-1; D call uncertain. This CDR3 is 12 amino acids long. The germline V gene encodes CDR1 SGHRS and CDR2 YFSETQ. V was clipped by 2 bases and J by 6 bases, with 7 bases between them. CDR3 loop: CASSFLGDTQYF. Written as DNA, the CDR3 is TGCGCCAGCAGCTTCTTAGGGGATACGCAGTATTTT.

This clonotype was recorded at least ten times. J is TRBJ2-1 and V is TRBV11-2; 8 bases fit TRBD2. CDR1 and CDR2 (germline): SGHAT, FQNNGV. With 3 bases clipped from V and 2 bases from J, the junction kept 6 bases outside the gene matches. The CDR3 is 16 amino acids. CDR3 sequence (DNA): TGTGCCAGCAGCTTGGTAGCGGGGTTTCCCTACAATGAGCAGTTCTTC. As protein: CASSLVAGFPYNEQFF.

The chain recombines TRBV5-1 with TRBJ2-7, with no clear D. Germline V gene lookup returns CDR1 SGHRS and CDR2 YFSETQ. V lost 0 bases, J lost 4 bases, and 14 bases lay in between. The CDR3 has 15 amino acids. In nucleotides, the CDR3 is TGCGCCAGCAGCTTGGCCGGGCTCACAGCTTACGAGCAGTACTTC. Translated, it gives CASSLAGLTAYEQYF.

This clonotype was observed a few times. CDR3 DNA sequence: TGTGCCAGCAGCTTTCCTCGCTACTCTGGGGCCAACGTCCTGACTTTC. Residues: CASSFPRYSGANVLTF. The chain joins TRBV7-2 to TRBJ2-6; unclear D gene. CDR1 and CDR2 from the germline V gene are SGHTA and FQGNSA. The CDR3 covers 16 residues. The V and J ends lost 3 bases and 0 bases respectively, with 9 bases between them.

In its sample, this clonotype was seen many times. The genes are TRBV24-1 and TRBJ2-7, with a possible D match to TRBD2 (5 bases). V lost 5 bases to trimming and J lost 3 bases, with 19 bases between them. Germline V gene sequence: CDR1 KGHDR, CDR2 SFDVKD. The CDR3 sequence is 16 residues long. For the CDR3, the DNA is TGTGCCACCAGTGGGGAGTCCGGTACTAACTTCTACGAGCAGTACTTC. This codes for CATSGESGTNFYEQYF.

This clonotype was counted at least ten times. The chain has TRBV12-3 or TRBV12-4 and TRBJ1-2, with TRBD1 as a possible D gene (6 bases). The V gene lost 4 bases and the J gene lost 3 bases, with 18 bases spanning the gap. The CDR3 is 16 amino acids. The CDR3 DNA sequence: TGTGCCAGCAGTTCCGGCCGGGTGGACAGTCACTATGGCTACACCTTC. It encodes CASSSGRVDSHYGYTF.

This clonotype occurred many times. The CDR3 nucleotides are TGTGCCAGCAGCTTATGGTCATCGGGCGCAGATACGCAGTATTTT. It is translated as CASSLWSSGADTQYF. The rearrangement uses TRBV11-1 and TRBJ2-3; the D is unclear. Germline V gene lookup returns CDR1 SGHAT and CDR2 FQDESV (reference sequence). V lost 2 bases to trimming and J lost 4 bases, with 13 bases between them. The CDR3 is made up of 15 amino acids. The full variable domain, completed using reference TRBV11-1 and TRBJ2-3, is EAEVAQSPRYKITEKSQAVAFWCDPISGHATLYWYRQILGQGPELLVQFQDESVVDDSQLPKDRFSAERLKGVDSTLKIQPAELGDSAMYLCASSLWSSGADTQYFGPGTRLTVL.

This clonotype was recorded at least ten times. The rearrangement links TRBV5-4 to TRBJ2-6, with TRBD2 matching 10 bases. With V trimmed by 7 bases and J by 4 bases, 17 bases remained unmatched. Germline CDR1 is SGHNT and CDR2 is YYREEE (reference sequence). The CDR3 is 19 amino acids. CDR3 loop: CASPGSTAGGPSGANVLTF. CDR3 sequence (DNA): TGTGCCAGCCCCGGATCCACAGCGGGAGGGCCGTCGGGGGCCAACGTCCTGACTTTC.

Only a few counts were recorded for this clonotype. This chain uses TRBV5-1 with TRBJ2-3, with TRBD1 as a possible D gene (6 bases). The V gene lost 0 bases and the J gene lost 0 bases, with 8 bases spanning the gap. From germline, CDR1 is SGHRS and CDR2 YFSETQ. The CDR3 extends over 15 amino acids. In DNA form, the CDR3 reads TGCGCCAGCAGCTTGGGGACAGTAAGCACAGATACGCAGTATTTT. This sequence encodes CASSLGTVSTDTQYF.

In its sample, this clonotype was seen a few times. The chain recombines TRBV3-1 with TRBJ1-1; TRBD1 matches 7 bases. The V gene end was trimmed by 5 bases and the J gene end by 3 bases; junction bases not matched to a gene: 9. CDR1 and CDR2 (germline): LGHDT, YNNKEL (reference sequence). The CDR3 is made up of 15 amino acids. CDR3 protein: CASSYSGGGHTEAFF. Written as DNA, the CDR3 is TGTGCCAGCAGCTATTCAGGGGGTGGACACACTGAAGCTTTCTTT.

The table lists this clonotype with many counts. The V and J genes are TRBV7-9 and TRBJ1-2, with D perhaps TRBD1 (5 bases). The CDR3 is 14 residues long. The ends were cut back, 4 bases at V and 8 bases at J, with 17 bases in the middle. Germline values: CDR1 SEHNR, CDR2 FQNEAQ (reference sequence). The CDR3 region is CASSSGEGSRGYTF. The CDR3 bases are TGTGCCAGCAGCTCCGGGGAGGGGTCACGCGGCTACACCTTC.

The V and J genes are TRBV18 and TRBJ2-1; no firm D call. The CDR3 length is 16 residues. The germline V gene has CDR1 KGHSH and CDR2 LQKENI. V was pared by 3 bases and J by 7 bases, with 19 bases between. The CDR3 reads CASSPVPMDQWNEQFF. The CDR3 DNA sequence: TGTGCCAGCTCACCTGTCCCTATGGACCAGTGGAATGAGCAGTTCTTC.

This clonotype was recorded many times. This chain joins TRBV5-1 and TRBJ2-3, with 9 bases aligning to TRBD2. This CDR3 region has 15 residues. CDR1 and CDR2 from the germline V gene are SGHRS and YFSETQ. V lost 2 bases to trimming and J lost 4 bases; unmatched junction nucleotides: 5. CDR3 in DNA: TGCGCCAGCAGCTTTTCCAGCGGGAGGTCAGATACGCAGTATTTT. Translation gives CASSFSSGRSDTQYF.

J is TRBJ2-7 and V is TRBV20-1; D is uncertain. The CDR3 is 14 amino acids. The V gene's germline CDR1 is DFQATT and CDR2 SNEGSKA (reference sequence). With 0 bases removed from V and 2 bases from J, the gap between germline ends came to 11 bases. The CDR3 nucleotides read TGCAGTGCTAGAGATCTGCGTACCCCCTACGAGCAGTACTTC. The encoded protein is CSARDLRTPYEQYF.